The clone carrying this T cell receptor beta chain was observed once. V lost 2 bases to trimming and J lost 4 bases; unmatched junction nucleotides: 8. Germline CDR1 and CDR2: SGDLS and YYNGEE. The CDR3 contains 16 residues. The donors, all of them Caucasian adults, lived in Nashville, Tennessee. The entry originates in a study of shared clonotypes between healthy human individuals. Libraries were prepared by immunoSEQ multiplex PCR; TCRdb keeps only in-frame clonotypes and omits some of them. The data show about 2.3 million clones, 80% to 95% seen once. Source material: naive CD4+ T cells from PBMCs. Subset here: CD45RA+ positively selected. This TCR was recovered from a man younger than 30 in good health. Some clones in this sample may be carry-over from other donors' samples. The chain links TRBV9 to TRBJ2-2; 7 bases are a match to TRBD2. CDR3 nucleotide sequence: TGTGCCAGCAGCGTTACGGGAGGCCCAGGCACCGGGGAGCTGTTTTTT. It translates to CASSVTGGPGTGELFF.